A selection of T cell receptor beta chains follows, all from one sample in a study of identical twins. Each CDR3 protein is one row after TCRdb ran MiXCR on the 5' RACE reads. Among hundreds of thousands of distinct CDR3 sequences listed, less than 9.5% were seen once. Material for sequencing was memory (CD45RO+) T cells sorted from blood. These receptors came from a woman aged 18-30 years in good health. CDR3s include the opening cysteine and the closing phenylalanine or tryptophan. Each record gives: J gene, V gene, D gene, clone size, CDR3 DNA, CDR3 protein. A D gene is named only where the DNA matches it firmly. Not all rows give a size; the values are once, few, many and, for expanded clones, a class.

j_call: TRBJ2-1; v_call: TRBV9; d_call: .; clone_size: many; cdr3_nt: TGTGCCAGCAGCGTAGCGGGGGAAGTAAGGTACAATGAGCAGTTCTTC; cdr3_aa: CASSVAGEVRYNEQFF
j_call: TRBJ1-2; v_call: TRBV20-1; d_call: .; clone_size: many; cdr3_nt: TGCAGTGCTGTGGGGGGCGGCTATGGCTACACCTTC; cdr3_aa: CSAVGGGYGYTF
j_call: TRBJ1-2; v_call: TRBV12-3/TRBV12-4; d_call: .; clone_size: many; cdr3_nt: TGTGCCAGCAGTTTGTCTATTGGCTACACCTTC; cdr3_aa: CASSLSIGYTF
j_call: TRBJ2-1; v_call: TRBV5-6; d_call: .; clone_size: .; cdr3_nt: TGTGCCAGCGGCCCCGGGACAAACAATGAGCAGTTCTTC; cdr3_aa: CASGPGTNNEQFF
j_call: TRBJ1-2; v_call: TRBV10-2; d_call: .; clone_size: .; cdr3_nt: TGCGCCAGCAGTGAGCAGGTGTTCTATGGCTACACCTTC; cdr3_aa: CASSEQVFYGYTF
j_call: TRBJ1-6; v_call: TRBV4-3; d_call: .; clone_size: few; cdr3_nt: TGCGCCAGCAGCCAAGACCGGGGAACTTTAAATTCACCCCTCCACTTT; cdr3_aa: CASSQDRGTLNSPLHF
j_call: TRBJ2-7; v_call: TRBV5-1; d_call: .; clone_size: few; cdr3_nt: TGCGCCAGCAGCTTGGGGGCGGGCAGCTCCTACGAGCAGTACTTC; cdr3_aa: CASSLGAGSSYEQYF
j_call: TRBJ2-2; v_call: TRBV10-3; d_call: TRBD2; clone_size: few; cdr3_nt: TGTGCCATCAGTGAGACTAGCGAGAGACCCGGGGAGCTGTTTTTT; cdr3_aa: CAISETSERPGELFF
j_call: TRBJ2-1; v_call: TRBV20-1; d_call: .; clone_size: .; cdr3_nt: TGCAGTGCACCCCTGCGGCAAGCCGAACCTTACAATGAGCAGTTCTTC; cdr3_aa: CSAPLRQAEPYNEQFF
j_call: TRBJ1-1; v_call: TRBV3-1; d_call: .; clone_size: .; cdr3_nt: TGTGCCAGCAGCCCCCACTTTTGGACGACAAGTACGAACACTGAAGCTTTCTTT; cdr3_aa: CASSPHFWTTSTNTEAFF
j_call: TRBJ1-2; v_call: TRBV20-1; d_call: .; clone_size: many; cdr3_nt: TGCAGTGCTAGAGATACCCCTAACTATGGCTACACCTTC; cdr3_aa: CSARDTPNYGYTF
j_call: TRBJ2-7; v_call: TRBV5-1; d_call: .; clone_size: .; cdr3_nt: TGCGCCAGCAGCTTGGTCGGCAGCCCCTACGAGCAGTACTTC; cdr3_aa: CASSLVGSPYEQYF
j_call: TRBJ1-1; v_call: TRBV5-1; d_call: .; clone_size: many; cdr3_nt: TGCGCCAGCAGCTTGGGTTCGGTGAACACTGAAGCTTTCTTT; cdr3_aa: CASSLGSVNTEAFF
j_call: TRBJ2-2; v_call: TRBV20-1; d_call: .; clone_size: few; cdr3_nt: TGCAGTGCTAGAAGGACAGATCCGAACACCGGGGAGCTGTTTTTT; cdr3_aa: CSARRTDPNTGELFF
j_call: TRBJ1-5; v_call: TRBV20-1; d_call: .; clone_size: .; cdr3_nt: TGCAGTGCTCCCGAGGTGTCGGGGTTTCAGCCCCAGCATTTT; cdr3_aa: CSAPEVSGFQPQHF
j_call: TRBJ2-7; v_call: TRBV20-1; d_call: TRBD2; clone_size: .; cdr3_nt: TGCAGTGGTGAGGCGGGAGTGACGGAGCAGTACTTC; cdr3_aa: CSGEAGVTEQYF
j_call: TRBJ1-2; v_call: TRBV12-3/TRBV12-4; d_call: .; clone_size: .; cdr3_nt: TGTGCCAGCAGTTTACGGGGGACTCAAACATTC; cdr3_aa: CASSLRGTQTF
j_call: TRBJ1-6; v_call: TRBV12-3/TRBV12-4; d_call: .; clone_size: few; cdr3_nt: TGTGCCAGCAGGCAGAGCTCCTATAATTCACCCCTCCACTTT; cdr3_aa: CASRQSSYNSPLHF
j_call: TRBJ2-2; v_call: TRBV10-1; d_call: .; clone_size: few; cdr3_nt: TGCGCCAGCAGTGAGAAGAGGCCCGGGGAGCTGTTTTTT; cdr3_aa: CASSEKRPGELFF
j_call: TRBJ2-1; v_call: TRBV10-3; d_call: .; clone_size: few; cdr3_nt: TGTGCCATCAGTGGCCAGCTAGGGGATGAGCAGTTCTTC; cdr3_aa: CAISGQLGDEQFF
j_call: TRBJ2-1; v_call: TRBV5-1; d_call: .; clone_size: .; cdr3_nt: TGCGCCAGCAGCTTGGCCTTAACGGGAGCAACCCATGAGCAGTTCTTC; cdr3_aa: CASSLALTGATHEQFF
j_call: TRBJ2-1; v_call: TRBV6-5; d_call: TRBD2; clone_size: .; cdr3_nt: TGTGCCAGCAGTTACTCGGGTGGGAGGGCCGCCTATGAGCAGTTCTTC; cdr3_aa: CASSYSGGRAAYEQFF
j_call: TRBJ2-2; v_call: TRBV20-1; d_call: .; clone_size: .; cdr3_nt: TGCAGTGCTAGAGATCGAGTCGGGGAGCTGTTTTTT; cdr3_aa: CSARDRVGELFF
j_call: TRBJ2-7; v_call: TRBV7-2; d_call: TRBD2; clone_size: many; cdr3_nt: TGTGCCAGCACCCTAGGACTAGCGAGCTCCTACGAGCAGTACTTC; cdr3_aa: CASTLGLASSYEQYF
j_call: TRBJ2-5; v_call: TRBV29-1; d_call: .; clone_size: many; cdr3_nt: TGCAGCGTTGAAACGATGAGTATTGGGACCCAGTACTTC; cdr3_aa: CSVETMSIGTQYF
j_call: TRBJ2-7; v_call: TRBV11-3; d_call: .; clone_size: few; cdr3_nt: TGTGCCAGCAGCTTAGATACGGGAAACTCCTACGAGCAGTACTTC; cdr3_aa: CASSLDTGNSYEQYF
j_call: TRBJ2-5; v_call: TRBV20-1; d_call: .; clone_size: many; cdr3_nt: TGCAGTGCTAGAGCTCTCGGGGCTCAAGAGACCCAGTACTTC; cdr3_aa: CSARALGAQETQYF
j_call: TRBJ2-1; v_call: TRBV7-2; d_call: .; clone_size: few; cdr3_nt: TGTGCCAGCAGCCCCCGCACGTCCAAGTCTGAGCAGTTCTTC; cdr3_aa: CASSPRTSKSEQFF
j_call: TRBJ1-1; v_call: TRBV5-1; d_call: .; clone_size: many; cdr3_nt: TGCGCCAGCAGCTTGGTCCCGGACACTGAAGCTTTCTTT; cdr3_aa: CASSLVPDTEAFF
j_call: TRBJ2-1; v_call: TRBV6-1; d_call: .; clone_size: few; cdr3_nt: TGTGCCAGCAGTGCCAACCACAGGGACAATGAGCAGTTCTTC; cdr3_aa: CASSANHRDNEQFF
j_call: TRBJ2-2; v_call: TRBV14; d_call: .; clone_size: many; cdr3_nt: TGTGCCAGCAGCCCGTACCCCCAAGGCGGGGAGCTGTTTTTT; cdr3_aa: CASSPYPQGGELFF
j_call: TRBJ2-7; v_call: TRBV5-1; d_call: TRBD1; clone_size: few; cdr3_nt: TGCGCCAGCAGCCCGGGACAGGCCATAGGAGAGCAGTACTTC; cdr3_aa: CASSPGQAIGEQYF
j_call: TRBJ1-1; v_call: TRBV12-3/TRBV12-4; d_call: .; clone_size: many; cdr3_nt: TGTGCCAGCAGTTCCACTGAAGCTTTCTTT; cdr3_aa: CASSSTEAFF
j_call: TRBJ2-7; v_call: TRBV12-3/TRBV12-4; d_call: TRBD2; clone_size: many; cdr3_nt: TGTGCCAGCAGTTTGACTAGCGGGGGAACCTACGAGCAGTACTTC; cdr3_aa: CASSLTSGGTYEQYF
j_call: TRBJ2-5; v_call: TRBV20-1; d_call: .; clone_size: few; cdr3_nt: TGCAGTGCCCATCCCGGGGACGGTACCCAGTACTTC; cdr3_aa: CSAHPGDGTQYF
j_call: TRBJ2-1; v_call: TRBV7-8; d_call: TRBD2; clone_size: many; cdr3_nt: TGTGCCAGCTCACCGGGACTAGCGTGGAGTGATGAGCAGTTCTTC; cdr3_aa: CASSPGLAWSDEQFF
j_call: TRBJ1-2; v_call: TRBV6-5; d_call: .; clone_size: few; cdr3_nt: TGTGCCAGCAGTTACTCGATGGGCGGCTACACCTTC; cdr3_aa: CASSYSMGGYTF
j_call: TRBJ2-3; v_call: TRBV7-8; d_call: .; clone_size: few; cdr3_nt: TGTGCCAGCAGCTTAGGTGCGGGTGCAGATACGCAGTATTTT; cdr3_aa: CASSLGAGADTQYF
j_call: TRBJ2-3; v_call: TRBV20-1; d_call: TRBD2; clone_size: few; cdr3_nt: TGCAGTGCTAGTCTGCTAGCGGGCACAGATACGCAGTATTTT; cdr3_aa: CSASLLAGTDTQYF
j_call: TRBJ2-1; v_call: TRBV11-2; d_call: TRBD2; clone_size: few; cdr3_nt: TGTGCCAGCAGCTTAGATCGGACTAGCCGGGAGCAGTTCTTC; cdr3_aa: CASSLDRTSREQFF
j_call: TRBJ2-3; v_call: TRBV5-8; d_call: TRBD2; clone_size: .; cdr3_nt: TGTGCCAGCAGCCCCGACCTAGCGGGGGTAACAGATACGCAGTATTTT; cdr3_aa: CASSPDLAGVTDTQYF
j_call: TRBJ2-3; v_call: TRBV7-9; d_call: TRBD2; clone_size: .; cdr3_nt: TGTGCCAGCACCCTAGCGGGATGGGAAGATACGCAGTATTTT; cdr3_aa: CASTLAGWEDTQYF
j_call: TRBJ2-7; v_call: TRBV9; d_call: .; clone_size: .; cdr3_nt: TGTGCCAGCAGCGTAGGTGCGGGACCGAGCGCCTACGAGCAGTACTTC; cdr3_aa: CASSVGAGPSAYEQYF
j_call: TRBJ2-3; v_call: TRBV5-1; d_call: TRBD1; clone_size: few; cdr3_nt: TGCGCCAGCAGGGACAGGGCTTTTAGCACAGATACGCAGTATTTT; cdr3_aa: CASRDRAFSTDTQYF
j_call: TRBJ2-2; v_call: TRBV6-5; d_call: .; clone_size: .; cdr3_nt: TGTGCCAGCAGTTCTCAGGGAACTACCGGGGAGCTGTTTTTT; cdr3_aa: CASSSQGTTGELFF
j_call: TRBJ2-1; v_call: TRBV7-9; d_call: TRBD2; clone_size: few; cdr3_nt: TGTGCCAGCAGCTCTCTAGCGGGAGCCTACAATGAGCAGTTCTTC; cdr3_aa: CASSSLAGAYNEQFF
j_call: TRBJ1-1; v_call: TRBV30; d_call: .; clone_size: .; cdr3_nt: TGTGCCTGGAAGGAACAGTCCCCCGGTGTAACTGAAGCTTTCTTT; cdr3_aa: CAWKEQSPGVTEAFF
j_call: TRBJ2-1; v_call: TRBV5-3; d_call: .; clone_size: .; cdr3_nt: TGTGCCAGGGGCCCCGGACACCTCTCCTACAATGAGCAGTTCTTC; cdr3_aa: CARGPGHLSYNEQFF
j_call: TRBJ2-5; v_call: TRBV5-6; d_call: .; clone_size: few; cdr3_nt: TGTGCCAGCAGCTTTTACGGAGAGACCCAGTACTTC; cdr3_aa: CASSFYGETQYF
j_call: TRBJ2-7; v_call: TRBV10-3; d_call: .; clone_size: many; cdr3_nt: TGTGCCATCAGCCCTTCGTCCTACGAGCAGTACTTC; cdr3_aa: CAISPSSYEQYF